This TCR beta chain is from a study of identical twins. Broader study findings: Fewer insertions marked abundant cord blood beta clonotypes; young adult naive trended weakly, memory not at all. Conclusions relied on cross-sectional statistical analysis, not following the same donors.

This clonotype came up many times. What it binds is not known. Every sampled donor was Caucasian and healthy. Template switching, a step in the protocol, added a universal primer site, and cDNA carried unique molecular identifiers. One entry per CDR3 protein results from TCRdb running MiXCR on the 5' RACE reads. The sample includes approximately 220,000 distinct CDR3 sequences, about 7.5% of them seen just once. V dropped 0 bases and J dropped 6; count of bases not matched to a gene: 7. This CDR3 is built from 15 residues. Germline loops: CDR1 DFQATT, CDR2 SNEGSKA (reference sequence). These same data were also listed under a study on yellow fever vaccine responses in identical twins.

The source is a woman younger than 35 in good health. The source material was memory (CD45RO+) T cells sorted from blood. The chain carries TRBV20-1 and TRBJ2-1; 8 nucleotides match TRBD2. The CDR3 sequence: CSARDQREGINEQFF. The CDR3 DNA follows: TGCAGTGCTAGAGATCAACGGGAGGGCATCAATGAGCAGTTCTTC.